This T cell receptor beta chain emerged from a study of blood T cell repertoires in COVID-19. Original analysis: Amplification of reference gene primers was used by the study to estimate nucleated cell counts. Assay: immunoSEQ multiplex PCR; the TCRdb copy retains only in-frame clones and omits some. That table gives V, J and clone size, and the DNA gave D and trimming. The data contain tens of thousands of clones, about 90% of them seen just once; the ten biggest clones take up roughly 10%. CDR1 is MDHEN, CDR2 SYDVKM, per germline. V shed 6 bases and J 2 bases; nucleotides not matched to a gene: 7. This CDR3 has 14 amino acids.

The sequenced sample was peripheral blood. The rearrangement uses TRBV28 and TRBJ2-7; 7 nucleotides line up with TRBD1. This sequence originates from a woman aged 70-85 years with acute or convalescent COVID-19. The CDR3 protein is CASRTDRDPYEQYV. In DNA, the CDR3 is TGTGCCAGCAGAACAGACAGGGACCCCTACGAGCAGTACGTC.